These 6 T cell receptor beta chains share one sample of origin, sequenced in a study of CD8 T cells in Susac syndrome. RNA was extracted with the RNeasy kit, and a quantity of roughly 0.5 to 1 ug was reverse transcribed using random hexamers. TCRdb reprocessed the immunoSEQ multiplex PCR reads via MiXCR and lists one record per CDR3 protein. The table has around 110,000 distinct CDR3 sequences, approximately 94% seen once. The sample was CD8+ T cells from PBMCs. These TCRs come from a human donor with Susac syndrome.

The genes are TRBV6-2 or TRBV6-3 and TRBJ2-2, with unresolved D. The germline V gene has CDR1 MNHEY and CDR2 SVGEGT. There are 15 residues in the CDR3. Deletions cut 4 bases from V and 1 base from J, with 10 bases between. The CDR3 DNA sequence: TGTGCCAGCAGTTTACCTAGTGTGAACACCGGGGAGCTGTTTTTT. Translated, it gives CASSLPSVNTGELFF.

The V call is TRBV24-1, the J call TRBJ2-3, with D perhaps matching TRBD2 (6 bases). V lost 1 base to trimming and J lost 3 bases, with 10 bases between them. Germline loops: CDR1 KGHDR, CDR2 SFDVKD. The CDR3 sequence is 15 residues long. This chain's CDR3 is CATSDFSEGTDTQYF. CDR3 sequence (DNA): TGTGCCACCAGTGATTTCTCGGAGGGAACAGATACGCAGTATTTT.

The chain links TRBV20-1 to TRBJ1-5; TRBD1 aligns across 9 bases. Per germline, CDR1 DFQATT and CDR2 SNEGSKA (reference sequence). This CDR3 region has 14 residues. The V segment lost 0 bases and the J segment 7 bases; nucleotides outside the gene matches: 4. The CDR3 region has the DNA TGCAGTGCTAGAGATTCGGACAGGGGACAGCCCCAGCATTTT. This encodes CSARDSDRGQPQHF.

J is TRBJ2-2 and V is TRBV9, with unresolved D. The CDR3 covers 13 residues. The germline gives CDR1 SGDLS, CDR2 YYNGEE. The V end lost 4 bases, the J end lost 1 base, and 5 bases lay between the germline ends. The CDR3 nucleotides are TGTGCCAGCAGCCCCAGGAACACCGGGGAGCTGTTTTTT. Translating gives CASSPRNTGELFF.

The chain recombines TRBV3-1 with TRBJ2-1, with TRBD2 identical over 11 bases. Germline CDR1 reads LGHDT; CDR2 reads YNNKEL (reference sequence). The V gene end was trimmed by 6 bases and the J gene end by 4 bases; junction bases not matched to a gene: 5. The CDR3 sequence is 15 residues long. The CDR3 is CASSSGTSGYNEQFF. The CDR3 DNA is TGTGCCAGCAGTTCCGGGACTAGCGGTTACAATGAGCAGTTCTTC.

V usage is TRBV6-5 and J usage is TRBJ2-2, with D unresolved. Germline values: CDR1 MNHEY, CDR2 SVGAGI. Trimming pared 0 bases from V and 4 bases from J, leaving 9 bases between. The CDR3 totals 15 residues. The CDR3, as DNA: TGTGCCAGCAGTTACTCGGGTTCGGGCACCGGGGAGCTGTTTTTT. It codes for CASSYSGSGTGELFF.